Listed below are T cell receptor beta chains from one sample, sequenced in a study of identical twins. In TCRdb, the 5' RACE reads were re-called with MiXCR into one record per CDR3 protein. Among approximately 690,000 distinct CDR3 sequences listed, around 6% were seen once. Sample: naive T cells sorted from blood. These receptors originate from a man in his late teens or twenties in good health. CDR3s include the opening cysteine and the closing phenylalanine or tryptophan. Each record gives: clone size, V gene, J gene, D gene, CDR3 protein, CDR3 DNA. D genes are given only for firm matches. The size of a clone is reported for some rows only, either as once, few or many, or as a class for expanded clones.

abundance: many; v_gene: TRBV3-1; j_gene: TRBJ2-1; d_gene: NA; CDR3aa: CASSQGAGSYHNEQFF; CDR3nt: TGTGCCAGCAGCCAAGGGGCGGGTTCTTATCACAATGAGCAGTTCTTC
abundance: NA; v_gene: TRBV11-3; j_gene: TRBJ2-1; d_gene: NA; CDR3aa: CASSLGREWDEQFF; CDR3nt: TGTGCCAGCAGCCTAGGACGGGAGTGGGATGAGCAGTTCTTC
abundance: few; v_gene: TRBV29-1; j_gene: TRBJ2-1; d_gene: NA; CDR3aa: CSVHMEYSYNEQFF; CDR3nt: TGCAGCGTTCACATGGAGTACTCCTACAATGAGCAGTTCTTC
abundance: few; v_gene: TRBV7-2; j_gene: TRBJ1-2; d_gene: TRBD1; CDR3aa: CASSLAVGGPYGYTF; CDR3nt: TGTGCCAGCAGCTTAGCGGTAGGGGGCCCTTATGGCTACACCTTC
abundance: few; v_gene: TRBV10-3; j_gene: TRBJ2-1; d_gene: NA; CDR3aa: CAISKNQDEQFF; CDR3nt: TGTGCCATCAGCAAAAATCAGGATGAGCAGTTCTTC
abundance: few; v_gene: TRBV5-1; j_gene: TRBJ2-2; d_gene: NA; CDR3aa: CASSWSRIPTGELFF; CDR3nt: TGCGCCAGCAGCTGGTCTAGGATCCCCACCGGGGAGCTGTTTTTT
abundance: NA; v_gene: TRBV30; j_gene: TRBJ2-1; d_gene: NA; CDR3aa: CAWSDKGYNEQFF; CDR3nt: TGTGCCTGGAGTGATAAGGGCTACAATGAGCAGTTCTTC
abundance: few; v_gene: TRBV12-3/TRBV12-4; j_gene: TRBJ2-3; d_gene: NA; CDR3aa: CASSLKGLFSTDTQYF; CDR3nt: TGTGCCAGCAGTTTAAAAGGACTCTTTAGCACAGATACGCAGTATTTT
abundance: many; v_gene: TRBV6-6; j_gene: TRBJ1-1; d_gene: NA; CDR3aa: CASTATSGTEAFF; CDR3nt: TGTGCCAGCACCGCCACGAGTGGCACTGAAGCTTTCTTT
abundance: few; v_gene: TRBV3-1; j_gene: TRBJ2-4; d_gene: TRBD1; CDR3aa: CASSQERTGARRSLYF; CDR3nt: TGTGCCAGCAGCCAAGAGCGGACAGGGGCCAGGCGAAGTTTGTACTTC
abundance: few; v_gene: TRBV11-2; j_gene: TRBJ2-6; d_gene: NA; CDR3aa: CASSLSPFRQSSGANVLTF; CDR3nt: TGTGCCAGCAGCTTAAGCCCCTTCCGACAGTCCTCTGGGGCCAACGTCCTGACTTTC
abundance: many; v_gene: TRBV24-1; j_gene: TRBJ2-1; d_gene: NA; CDR3aa: CATSDFHDEQFF; CDR3nt: TGTGCCACCAGTGATTTTCACGATGAGCAGTTCTTC
abundance: NA; v_gene: TRBV7-9; j_gene: TRBJ1-5; d_gene: NA; CDR3aa: CASSLGRSDQPQHF; CDR3nt: TGTGCCAGCAGCTTAGGCAGGAGCGATCAGCCCCAGCATTTT
abundance: NA; v_gene: TRBV5-1; j_gene: TRBJ2-2; d_gene: NA; CDR3aa: CASSGTRRGVDTGELFF; CDR3nt: TGCGCCAGCAGCGGGACGCGGCGGGGAGTCGACACCGGGGAGCTGTTTTTT
abundance: few; v_gene: TRBV29-1; j_gene: TRBJ1-1; d_gene: NA; CDR3aa: CSVAWTAMNTEAFF; CDR3nt: TGCAGCGTTGCCTGGACAGCGATGAACACTGAAGCTTTCTTT
abundance: many; v_gene: TRBV15; j_gene: TRBJ1-6; d_gene: TRBD1; CDR3aa: CATSRGQGSNSPLHF; CDR3nt: TGTGCCACCAGCAGAGGACAGGGCTCCAATTCACCCCTCCACTTT
abundance: NA; v_gene: TRBV12-3/TRBV12-4; j_gene: TRBJ2-7; d_gene: TRBD2; CDR3aa: CASSFVQGLAGGYEQYF; CDR3nt: TGTGCCAGCAGTTTCGTACAGGGACTAGCGGGAGGATACGAGCAGTACTTC
abundance: few; v_gene: TRBV11-2; j_gene: TRBJ2-2; d_gene: TRBD2; CDR3aa: CASSSRGTSGGWATGELFF; CDR3nt: TGTGCCAGCAGCTCCCGGGGGACTAGCGGGGGCTGGGCCACCGGGGAGCTGTTTTTT
abundance: many; v_gene: TRBV5-4; j_gene: TRBJ2-5; d_gene: TRBD2; CDR3aa: CASSFLAGGQETQYF; CDR3nt: TGTGCCAGCAGCTTCCTAGCGGGGGGGCAAGAGACCCAGTACTTC
abundance: few; v_gene: TRBV20-1; j_gene: TRBJ2-5; d_gene: NA; CDR3aa: CSARFPETQYF; CDR3nt: TGCAGTGCTAGGTTCCCCGAGACCCAGTACTTC
abundance: few; v_gene: TRBV28; j_gene: TRBJ2-7; d_gene: NA; CDR3aa: CASSSPYESSYEQYF; CDR3nt: TGTGCCAGCAGTTCCCCCTATGAGAGCTCCTACGAGCAGTACTTC
abundance: many; v_gene: TRBV4-1; j_gene: TRBJ2-2; d_gene: NA; CDR3aa: CASSRSVLAANTGELFF; CDR3nt: TGCGCCAGCAGCCGGAGTGTACTAGCCGCGAACACCGGGGAGCTGTTTTTT
abundance: many; v_gene: TRBV29-1; j_gene: TRBJ1-1; d_gene: NA; CDR3aa: CSTTVYTEAFF; CDR3nt: TGCAGCACCACAGTTTACACTGAAGCTTTCTTT
abundance: NA; v_gene: TRBV15; j_gene: TRBJ2-1; d_gene: TRBD2; CDR3aa: CATSRDSGLASNEQFF; CDR3nt: TGTGCCACCAGCAGAGATTCTGGACTAGCTTCCAATGAGCAGTTCTTC
abundance: many; v_gene: TRBV6-1; j_gene: TRBJ2-1; d_gene: NA; CDR3aa: CASSELARDEQFF; CDR3nt: TGTGCCAGCAGTGAACTAGCTAGAGATGAGCAGTTCTTC
abundance: few; v_gene: TRBV7-9; j_gene: TRBJ1-5; d_gene: NA; CDR3aa: CASSPPQVDQPQHF; CDR3nt: TGTGCCAGCAGCCCTCCCCAGGTAGATCAGCCCCAGCATTTT
abundance: few; v_gene: TRBV18; j_gene: TRBJ2-5; d_gene: TRBD1; CDR3aa: CASSPPPGQGRETQYF; CDR3nt: TGTGCCAGCTCACCACCTCCGGGACAGGGACGGGAGACCCAGTACTTC
abundance: NA; v_gene: TRBV5-1; j_gene: TRBJ2-3; d_gene: NA; CDR3aa: CASSLGTFARPDTQYF; CDR3nt: TGCGCCAGCAGCTTAGGGACTTTTGCACGACCAGATACGCAGTATTTT
abundance: many; v_gene: TRBV18; j_gene: TRBJ2-7; d_gene: TRBD1; CDR3aa: CASSLNSGTGLREQYF; CDR3nt: TGTGCCAGCTCGCTCAATTCCGGGACAGGGCTTCGGGAGCAGTACTTC
abundance: NA; v_gene: TRBV11-2; j_gene: TRBJ2-5; d_gene: TRBD1; CDR3aa: CASSLVGRGLGQETQYF; CDR3nt: TGTGCCAGCAGCTTAGTGGGAAGGGGGCTGGGTCAAGAGACCCAGTACTTC
abundance: many; v_gene: TRBV18; j_gene: TRBJ2-3; d_gene: TRBD1; CDR3aa: CASSPTPSGGRMADTQYF; CDR3nt: TGTGCCAGCTCACCAACCCCCTCAGGGGGTAGAATGGCAGATACGCAGTATTTT
abundance: few; v_gene: TRBV5-1; j_gene: TRBJ2-1; d_gene: NA; CDR3aa: CASSLGGPTEQFF; CDR3nt: TGCGCCAGCAGCTTGGGGGGCCCGACTGAGCAGTTCTTC
abundance: many; v_gene: TRBV5-1; j_gene: TRBJ1-1; d_gene: TRBD1; CDR3aa: CASSYTPRDRVGTEAFF; CDR3nt: TGCGCCAGCAGCTACACACCTCGGGACAGGGTAGGCACTGAAGCTTTCTTT
abundance: many; v_gene: TRBV29-1; j_gene: TRBJ1-2; d_gene: NA; CDR3aa: CSVGGGYGYTF; CDR3nt: TGCAGCGTTGGTGGGGGGTATGGCTACACCTTC
abundance: many; v_gene: TRBV20-1; j_gene: TRBJ2-1; d_gene: TRBD2; CDR3aa: CSARGLAGTISYNEQFF; CDR3nt: TGCAGTGCTAGAGGACTAGCGGGAACGATCTCCTACAATGAGCAGTTCTTC
abundance: NA; v_gene: TRBV6-5; j_gene: TRBJ2-1; d_gene: NA; CDR3aa: CASTDSHNEQFF; CDR3nt: TGTGCCAGCACTGACAGCCACAATGAGCAGTTCTTC
abundance: many; v_gene: TRBV29-1; j_gene: TRBJ2-3; d_gene: NA; CDR3aa: CSVAGQSTDTQYF; CDR3nt: TGCAGCGTTGCGGGACAAAGCACAGATACGCAGTATTTT
abundance: NA; v_gene: TRBV29-1; j_gene: TRBJ2-3; d_gene: NA; CDR3aa: CSVVGRTQYF; CDR3nt: TGCAGCGTTGTGGGGCGGACTCAGTATTTT
abundance: many; v_gene: TRBV12-3/TRBV12-4; j_gene: TRBJ2-7; d_gene: NA; CDR3aa: CASSLARQGPYEQYF; CDR3nt: TGTGCCAGCAGTTTAGCGCGGCAGGGTCCCTACGAGCAGTACTTC
abundance: many; v_gene: TRBV12-3/TRBV12-4; j_gene: TRBJ2-6; d_gene: TRBD1; CDR3aa: CASSHMTGSGANVLTF; CDR3nt: TGTGCCAGCAGTCACATGACAGGGTCTGGGGCCAACGTCCTGACTTTC
abundance: NA; v_gene: TRBV6-5; j_gene: TRBJ1-5; d_gene: NA; CDR3aa: CASSYRQANQPQHF; CDR3nt: TGTGCCAGCAGTTACCGACAGGCGAATCAGCCCCAGCATTTT
abundance: many; v_gene: TRBV27; j_gene: TRBJ1-2; d_gene: NA; CDR3aa: CASSYGTPHLYGYTF; CDR3nt: TGTGCCAGCAGTTACGGGACACCACACCTCTATGGCTACACCTTC
abundance: many; v_gene: TRBV18; j_gene: TRBJ2-5; d_gene: NA; CDR3aa: CASSPVDETQYF; CDR3nt: TGTGCCAGCTCACCGGTGGATGAGACCCAGTACTTC
abundance: many; v_gene: TRBV5-1; j_gene: TRBJ2-2; d_gene: NA; CDR3aa: CASSSRAGELFF; CDR3nt: TGCGCCAGCAGCTCTAGGGCCGGGGAGCTGTTTTTT
abundance: few; v_gene: TRBV4-3; j_gene: TRBJ2-7; d_gene: NA; CDR3aa: CASSQDASRQYF; CDR3nt: TGCGCCAGCAGCCAAGACGCCAGTCGGCAGTACTTC
abundance: few; v_gene: TRBV15; j_gene: TRBJ1-2; d_gene: TRBD1; CDR3aa: CATSRDRGPADVYGYTF; CDR3nt: TGTGCCACCAGCAGAGATAGGGGGCCTGCGGACGTCTATGGCTACACCTTC
abundance: NA; v_gene: TRBV12-3/TRBV12-4; j_gene: TRBJ2-6; d_gene: NA; CDR3aa: CASGTSGANVLTF; CDR3nt: TGTGCCAGCGGGACTTCGGGGGCCAACGTCCTGACTTTC
abundance: many; v_gene: TRBV11-3; j_gene: TRBJ2-1; d_gene: TRBD1; CDR3aa: CASSQTGTGQFF; CDR3nt: TGTGCCAGCAGCCAAACCGGGACAGGGCAGTTCTTC
abundance: NA; v_gene: TRBV7-9; j_gene: TRBJ2-2; d_gene: NA; CDR3aa: CASSFKFTGELFF; CDR3nt: TGTGCCAGCAGCTTCAAGTTCACCGGGGAGCTGTTTTTT
abundance: NA; v_gene: TRBV27; j_gene: TRBJ2-3; d_gene: NA; CDR3aa: CASSLSGGFTDTQYF; CDR3nt: TGTGCCAGCAGTTTATCGGGGGGTTTCACAGATACGCAGTATTTT
abundance: many; v_gene: TRBV7-2; j_gene: TRBJ2-5; d_gene: NA; CDR3aa: CASSNRQDLLEETQYF; CDR3nt: TGTGCCAGCAGCAACCGACAGGACCTTTTAGAAGAGACCCAGTACTTC
abundance: many; v_gene: TRBV7-2; j_gene: TRBJ2-1; d_gene: NA; CDR3aa: CASSSRGLNEQFF; CDR3nt: TGTGCCAGCAGTTCGCGGGGCCTCAATGAGCAGTTCTTC
abundance: many; v_gene: TRBV6-5; j_gene: TRBJ2-5; d_gene: NA; CDR3aa: CASSYGPEETQYF; CDR3nt: TGTGCCAGCAGTTACGGTCCCGAAGAGACCCAGTACTTC
abundance: many; v_gene: TRBV7-7; j_gene: TRBJ2-5; d_gene: NA; CDR3aa: CASSFGAIGETQYF; CDR3nt: TGTGCCAGCAGCTTCGGCGCGATCGGGGAGACCCAGTACTTC
abundance: many; v_gene: TRBV12-3/TRBV12-4; j_gene: TRBJ2-2; d_gene: NA; CDR3aa: CASSVTGHSTGELFF; CDR3nt: TGTGCCAGCAGCGTCACGGGGCATTCCACCGGGGAGCTGTTTTTT
abundance: many; v_gene: TRBV20-1; j_gene: TRBJ2-1; d_gene: TRBD1; CDR3aa: CSASRFQGAYNEQFF; CDR3nt: TGCAGTGCTAGTCGGTTCCAGGGGGCGTACAATGAGCAGTTCTTC
abundance: few; v_gene: TRBV28; j_gene: TRBJ2-3; d_gene: NA; CDR3aa: CASSPLGAYTDTQYF; CDR3nt: TGTGCCAGCAGTCCTCTGGGGGCCTACACAGATACGCAGTATTTT
abundance: NA; v_gene: TRBV4-1; j_gene: TRBJ2-7; d_gene: TRBD1; CDR3aa: CASSQGQGSWEQYF; CDR3nt: TGCGCCAGCAGCCAAGGACAGGGGAGTTGGGAGCAGTACTTC
abundance: many; v_gene: TRBV12-3/TRBV12-4; j_gene: TRBJ2-7; d_gene: TRBD1; CDR3aa: CASSTRGQGTYEQYF; CDR3nt: TGTGCCAGCAGCACCCGGGGACAGGGGACCTACGAGCAGTACTTC